The 3 T cell receptor beta chains listed next were all sequenced from one sample in a study of CD8 T cells in ankylosing spondylitis (dated by TCRdb to the late 2010s). The investigation overall reported the following: Blood from ankylosing spondylitis patients appeared to be characterized by a TCR beta motif made up of several highly homologous amino acid variants.

To prepare the library, 5' RACE was applied. The sequencer was an Illumina HiSeq 2500. Using fastp at Q25 and MiXCR, TCRdb reprocessed the public reads and kept productive beta chains. When rows share a CDR3 protein, they turn into one entry using the most common DNA and genes. Counted in this sample were about 450,000 distinct CDR3 sequences; about 24% of them appeared once. About 0.92% of the sample belongs to the ten largest clones. For these receptors, no antigen is known. Sequencing was done on a sample of blood, either unsorted or a sorted T cell fraction (not recorded which). The receptors stem from a male donor with ankylosing spondylitis.

This clonotype was found a few times. The V call is TRBV30, the J call TRBJ1-1; D remains unclear. Germline loops: CDR1 GTSNPN, CDR2 SVGIG (reference sequence). CDR3 length equals 13 residues. V was pared by 0 bases and J by 1 base, with 6 bases between. The CDR3 region has the DNA TGTGCCTGGAGTGTACAGAAGAACACTGAAGCTTTCTTT. Translated, it gives CAWSVQKNTEAFF.

This clonotype was counted only a few times. The chain carries TRBV20-1 and TRBJ2-4; D not resolved. Germline V lookup: CDR1 DFQATT, CDR2 SNEGSKA (reference sequence). There are 10 residues in the CDR3. V was pared by 4 bases and J by 6 bases, with 4 bases between. CDR3 bases: TGCAGTGCTACAAGAAACATTCAGTACTTC. It yields the protein CSATRNIQYF.

The chain joins TRBV5-1 to TRBJ2-7, with D possibly TRBD2 on 6 matching bases. V was pared by 0 bases and J by 4 bases, with 14 bases between. Germline V gene lookup returns CDR1 SGHRS and CDR2 YFSETQ. The CDR3 totals 15 residues. CDR3 nucleotide sequence: TGCGCCAGCAGCTTGGTTCCGGGAGAACCGTACGAGCAGTACTTC. Protein sequence: CASSLVPGEPYEQYF.